Each of the 10 T cell receptor beta chains below was sequenced from the same sample in a study of glioma-infiltrating T cells after dendritic cell vaccination. The sample's time point: after dendritic cell vaccination, including at tumor progression/relapse. Only in-frame clones appear in the TCRdb table, and some are missing; sequencing was by immunoSEQ multiplex PCR. The sample gives 99,000 or so clones, approximately 80% of which show up once; 5.4% is in the top ten. The source was blood, collected after dendritic cell vaccination. Source of these receptors: a human donor with glioblastoma.

This sequence joins TRBV2 and TRBJ2-7, with 9 bases matching TRBD2. Germline CDR1 reads SNHLY; CDR2 reads FYNNEI. The CDR3 consists of 12 residues. The ends lost 7 bases at V and 6 bases at J; junction bases unmatched: 4. The CDR3 spells CASIAGAAEQYF. CDR3 DNA sequence: TGTGCCAGCATAGCGGGAGCGGCCGAGCAGTACTTC.

Turning to this clone: One junction end disagrees with the germline gene, perhaps due to a read error. The V call is TRBV7-7, the J call TRBJ2-7; tentative D call: TRBD1 (7 bases). The CDR3 runs to 14 residues. Germline V gene data show CDR1 as SSHAT and CDR2 as FNYEAQ (reference sequence). Written as DNA, the CDR3 is TGTGCTAGCAGCCCAGGGGGGCTGGAAGGGGAGCAGTACTTC. Protein sequence: CASSPGGLEGEQYF. Variable domain in full (rest from reference TRBV7-7 and TRBJ2-7): GAGVSQSPRYKVTKRGQDVTLRCDPISSHATLYWYQQALGQGPEFLTYFNYEAQPDKSGLPSDRFSAERPEGSISTLTIQRTEQRDSAMYRCASSPGGLEGEQYFGPGTRLTVT.

The gene calls are TRBV5-4 and TRBJ2-2; D possibly corresponds to TRBD2 (6 bases). This CDR3 spans 14 amino acids. With 6 bases removed from V and 7 bases from J, the gap between germline ends came to 16 bases. Looked up from germline, CDR1 is SGHNT and CDR2 is YYREEE (reference sequence). For the CDR3, the DNA is TGTGCCAGCACGCCCGATGGGGGGAACGGGGAGCTGTTTTTT. Translating gives CASTPDGGNGELFF. The whole variable domain, filled in from reference TRBV5-4 and TRBJ2-2, reads ETGVTQSPTHLIKTRGQQVTLRCSSQSGHNTVSWYQQALGQGPQFIFQYYREEENGRGNFPPRFSGLQFPNYSSELNVNALELDDSALYLCASTPDGGNGELFFGEGSRLTVL.

Written as DNA, the CDR3 is TGCGCCAGCAGCGCCGGACAGGGGATCCACGAGCAGTACTTC. Translation: CASSAGQGIHEQYF. The V gene is TRBV5-1, the J gene TRBJ2-7; 9 bases map to TRBD1. With V trimmed by 4 bases and J by 5 bases, 7 bases remained unmatched. Germline CDR1 and CDR2: SGHRS and YFSETQ. This CDR3 is built from 14 residues.

The chain recombines TRBV5-1 with TRBJ2-2, with TRBD2 identical over 7 bases. The V segment lost 3 bases and the J segment 5 bases; nucleotides outside the gene matches: 13. The CDR3 contains 17 residues. Per the germline V gene, CDR1 is SGHRS and CDR2 is YFSETQ. CDR3 coding DNA: TGCGCCAGCAGCTCCCAGGCCCGGGACTACATAACCGGGGAGCTGTTTTTT. Translating gives CASSSQARDYITGELFF.

The CDR3 loop reads CASSEVPHSDTQYF. The CDR3 DNA reads as TGTGCCAGCAGTGAGGTCCCACATTCAGATACGCAGTATTTT. The chain combines TRBV2 with TRBJ2-3; no firm D call. V was shortened by 3 bases and J by 4 bases, with 11 bases between the two germline ends. Germline V gene lookup returns CDR1 SNHLY and CDR2 FYNNEI. CDR3 length equals 14 residues. The full variable domain, rest sourced from reference TRBV2 and TRBJ2-3, is EPEVTQTPSHQVTQMGQEVILRCVPISNHLYFYWYRQILGQKVEFLVSFYNNEISEKSEIFDDQFSVERPDGSNFTLKIRSTKLEDSAMYFCASSEVPHSDTQYFGPGTRLTVL.

This clone was counted between two and nine times. The chain employs TRBV5-5 and TRBJ1-6; no definite D call. V lost 0 bases to trimming and J lost 7 bases, with 8 bases between them. Germline-derived CDR1 and CDR2 are SGHKS and YYEKEE (reference sequence). The CDR3 sequence is 14 residues long. CDR3 bases: TGTGCCAGCAGCTTGGTGGCGGCCAATTCACCCCTCCACTTT. It yields the protein CASSLVAANSPLHF.

J is TRBJ2-3 and V is TRBV6-5; 9 nucleotides line up with TRBD2. Germline CDR1 and CDR2: MNHEY and SVGAGI. V was pared by 4 bases and J by 4 bases, with 6 bases of the junction left unmatched. The CDR3 length is 15 residues. In DNA form, the CDR3 reads TGTGCCAGCAGTTTCCTAGCGGGGTTAGCAGATACGCAGTATTTT. It codes for CASSFLAGLADTQYF.

This clone was counted between two and nine times. This chain uses TRBV4-1 with TRBJ2-1; 8 nucleotides match TRBD1. Germline V gene data show CDR1 as MGHRA and CDR2 as YSYEKL. The CDR3 spans 15 residues. The V segment lost 4 bases and the J segment 2 bases; nucleotides outside the gene matches: 4. In DNA, the CDR3 is TGCGCCAGCAGCCGAACAGGGGGGACCTACAATGAGCAGTTCTTC. Translated, it gives CASSRTGGTYNEQFF.

J is TRBJ2-1 and V is TRBV5-6; 8 positions match TRBD2. This CDR3 contains 16 residues. Germline loops: CDR1 SGHDT, CDR2 YYEEEE. Trimming at V came to 4 bases and at J to 4 bases, leaving 10 bases not matched to a gene. This chain's CDR3 is CASSLSYERGYNEQFF. The CDR3 region has the DNA TGTGCCAGCAGCCTCTCCTACGAGCGGGGGTACAATGAGCAGTTCTTC.